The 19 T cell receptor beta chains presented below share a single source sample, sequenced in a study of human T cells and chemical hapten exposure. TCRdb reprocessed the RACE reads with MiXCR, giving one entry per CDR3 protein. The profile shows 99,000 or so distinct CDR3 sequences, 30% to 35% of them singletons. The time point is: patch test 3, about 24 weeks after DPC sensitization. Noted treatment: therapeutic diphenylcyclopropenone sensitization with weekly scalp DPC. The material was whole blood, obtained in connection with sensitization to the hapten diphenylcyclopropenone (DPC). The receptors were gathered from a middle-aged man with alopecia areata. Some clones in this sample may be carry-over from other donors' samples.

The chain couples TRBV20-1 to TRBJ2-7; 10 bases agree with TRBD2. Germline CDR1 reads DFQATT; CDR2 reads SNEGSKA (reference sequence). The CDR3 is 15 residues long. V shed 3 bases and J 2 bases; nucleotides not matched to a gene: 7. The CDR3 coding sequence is TGCAGTGCTAGCTCCCTTGGACTAGCGGCCTACGAGCAGTACTTC. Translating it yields CSASSLGLAAYEQYF.

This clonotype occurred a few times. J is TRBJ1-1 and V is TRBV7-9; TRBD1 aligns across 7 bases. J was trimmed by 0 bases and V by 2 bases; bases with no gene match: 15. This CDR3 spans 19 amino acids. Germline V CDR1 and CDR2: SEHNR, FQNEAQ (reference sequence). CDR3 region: CASSLRNIQGPLMNTEAFF. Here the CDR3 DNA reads TGTGCCAGCAGCTTAAGGAACATACAGGGGCCCCTCATGAACACTGAAGCTTTCTTT.

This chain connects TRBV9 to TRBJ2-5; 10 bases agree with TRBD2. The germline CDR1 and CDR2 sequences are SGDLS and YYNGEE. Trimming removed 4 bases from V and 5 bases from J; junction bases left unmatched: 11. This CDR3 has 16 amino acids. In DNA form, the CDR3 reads TGTGCCAGCAGCCCAGGAGGAGCGGGAGGGCGGGAGACCCAGTACTTC. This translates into CASSPGGAGGRETQYF.

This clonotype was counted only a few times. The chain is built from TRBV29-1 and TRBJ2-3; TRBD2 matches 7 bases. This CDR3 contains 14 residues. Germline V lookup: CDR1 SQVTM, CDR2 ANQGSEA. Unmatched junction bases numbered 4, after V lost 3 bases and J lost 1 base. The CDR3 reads CSVESGLRTDTQYF. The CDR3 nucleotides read TGCAGCGTTGAGTCGGGACTACGCACAGATACGCAGTATTTT.

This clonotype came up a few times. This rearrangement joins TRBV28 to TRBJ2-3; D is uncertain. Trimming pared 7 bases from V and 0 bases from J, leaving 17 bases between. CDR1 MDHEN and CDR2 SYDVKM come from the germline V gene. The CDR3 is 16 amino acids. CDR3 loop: CASTSGSPSSTDTQYF. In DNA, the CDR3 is TGTGCCAGCACCTCAGGATCCCCTTCTAGCACAGATACGCAGTATTTT.

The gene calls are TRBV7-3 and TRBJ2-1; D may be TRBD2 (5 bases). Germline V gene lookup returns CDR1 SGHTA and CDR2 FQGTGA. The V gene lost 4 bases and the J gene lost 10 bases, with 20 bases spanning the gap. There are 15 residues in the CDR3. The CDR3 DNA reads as TGTGCCAGCAGCTCCCGGTGGTCGGGGATCGGGGAGCAGTTCTTC. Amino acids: CASSSRWSGIGEQFF.

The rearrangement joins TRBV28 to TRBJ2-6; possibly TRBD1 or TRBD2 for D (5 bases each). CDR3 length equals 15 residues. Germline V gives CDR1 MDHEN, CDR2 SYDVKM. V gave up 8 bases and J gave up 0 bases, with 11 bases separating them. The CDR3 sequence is CASHGTNSGANVLTF. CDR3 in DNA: TGTGCCAGCCACGGGACGAACTCTGGGGCCAACGTCCTGACTTTC.

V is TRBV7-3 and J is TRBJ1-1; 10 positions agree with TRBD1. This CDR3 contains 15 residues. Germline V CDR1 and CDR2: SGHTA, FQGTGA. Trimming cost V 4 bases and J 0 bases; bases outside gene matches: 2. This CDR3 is CASSSGQGMNTEAFF. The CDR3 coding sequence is TGTGCCAGCAGCTCGGGACAGGGGATGAACACTGAAGCTTTCTTT.

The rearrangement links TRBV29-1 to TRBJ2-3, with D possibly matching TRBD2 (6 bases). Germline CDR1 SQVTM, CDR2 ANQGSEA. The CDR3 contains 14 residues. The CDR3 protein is CSTNQGGGADTQYF. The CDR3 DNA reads TGCAGTACCAACCAGGGCGGAGGGGCAGATACGCAGTATTTT.

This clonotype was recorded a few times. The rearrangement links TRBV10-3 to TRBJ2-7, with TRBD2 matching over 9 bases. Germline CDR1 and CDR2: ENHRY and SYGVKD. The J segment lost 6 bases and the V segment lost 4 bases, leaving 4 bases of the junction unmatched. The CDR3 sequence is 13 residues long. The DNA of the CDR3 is TGTGCCATCAGTGGGCGGGAGGGAGCCGAGCAGTACGTC. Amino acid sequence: CAISGREGAEQYV.

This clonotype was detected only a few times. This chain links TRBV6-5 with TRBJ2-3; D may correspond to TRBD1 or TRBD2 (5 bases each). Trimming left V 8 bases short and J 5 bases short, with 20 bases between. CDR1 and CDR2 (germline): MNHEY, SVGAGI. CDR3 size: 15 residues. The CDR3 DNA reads TGTGCCAGCTCACCCTTGATCGGGGACGAAGATACGCAGTATTTT. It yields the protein CASSPLIGDEDTQYF.

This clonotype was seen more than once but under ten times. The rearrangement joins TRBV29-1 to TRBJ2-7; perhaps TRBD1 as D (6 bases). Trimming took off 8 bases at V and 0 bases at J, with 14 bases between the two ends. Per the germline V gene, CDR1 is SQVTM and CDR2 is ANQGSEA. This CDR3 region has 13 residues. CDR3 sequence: CSCRGYSSYEQYV. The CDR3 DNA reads TGCAGCTGCAGGGGATATAGCTCCTACGAGCAGTACGTC.

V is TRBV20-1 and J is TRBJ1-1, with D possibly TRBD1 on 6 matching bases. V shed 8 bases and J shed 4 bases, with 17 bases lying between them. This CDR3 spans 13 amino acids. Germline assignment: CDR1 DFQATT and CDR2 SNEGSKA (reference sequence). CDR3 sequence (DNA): TGCAGTTGCCACCGGGGGGCAGGCACTGAAGCTTTCTTT. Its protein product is CSCHRGAGTEAFF.

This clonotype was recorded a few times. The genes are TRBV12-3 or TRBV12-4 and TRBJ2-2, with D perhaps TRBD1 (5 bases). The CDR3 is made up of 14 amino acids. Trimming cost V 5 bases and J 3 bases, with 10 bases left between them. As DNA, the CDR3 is TGTGCCAGCAGTCCCCGGACATACACCGGGGAGCTGTTTTTT. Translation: CASSPRTYTGELFF.

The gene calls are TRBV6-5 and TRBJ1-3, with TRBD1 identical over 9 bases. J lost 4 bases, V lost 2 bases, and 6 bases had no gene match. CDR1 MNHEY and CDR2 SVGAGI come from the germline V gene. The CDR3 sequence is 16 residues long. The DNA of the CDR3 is TGTGCCAGCAGTTACCGTGGGACAGGGACCGGAAACACCATATATTTT. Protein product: CASSYRGTGTGNTIYF.

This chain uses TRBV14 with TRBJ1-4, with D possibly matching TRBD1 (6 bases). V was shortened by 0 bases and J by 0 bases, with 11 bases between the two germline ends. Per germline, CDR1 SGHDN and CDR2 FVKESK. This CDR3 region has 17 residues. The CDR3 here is CASSQEGGTATNEKLFF. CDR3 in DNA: TGTGCCAGCAGCCAAGAAGGGGGAACAGCAACTAATGAAAAACTGTTTTTT.

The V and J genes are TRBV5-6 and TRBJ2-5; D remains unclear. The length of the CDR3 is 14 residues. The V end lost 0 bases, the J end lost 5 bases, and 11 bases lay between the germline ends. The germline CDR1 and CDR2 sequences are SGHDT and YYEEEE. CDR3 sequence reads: CASSLGLNRETQYF. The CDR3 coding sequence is TGTGCCAGCAGCTTGGGATTGAACCGGGAGACCCAGTACTTC.

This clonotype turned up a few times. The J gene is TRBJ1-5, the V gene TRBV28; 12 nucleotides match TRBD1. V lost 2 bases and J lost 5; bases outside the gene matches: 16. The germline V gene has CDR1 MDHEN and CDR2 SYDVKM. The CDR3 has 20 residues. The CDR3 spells CASSLRIGTGGILGDQPQHF. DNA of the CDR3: TGTGCCAGCAGTTTAAGGATTGGGACAGGGGGCATATTAGGGGATCAGCCCCAGCATTTT. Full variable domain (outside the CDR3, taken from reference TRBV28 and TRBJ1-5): DVKVTQSSRYLVKRTGEKVFLECVQDMDHENMFWYRQDPGLGLRLIYFSYDVKMKEKGDIPEGYSVSREKKERFSLILESASTNQTSMYLCASSLRIGTGGILGDQPQHFGDGTRLSIL.

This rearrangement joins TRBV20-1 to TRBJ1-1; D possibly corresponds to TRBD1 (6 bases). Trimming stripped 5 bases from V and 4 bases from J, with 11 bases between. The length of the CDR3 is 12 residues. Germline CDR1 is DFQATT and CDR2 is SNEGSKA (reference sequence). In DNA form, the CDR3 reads TGCAGTGCTGGGGGCAGGGGCACTGAAGCTTTCTTT. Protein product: CSAGGRGTEAFF.